The 3 T cell receptor beta chains presented below share a single source sample, sequenced in a study of blood T cell repertoires in COVID-19. Profiling relied on immunoSEQ multiplex PCR, and the TCRdb table lists in-frame clones only, not all of them. The sample carries some 130,000 clones, approximately 86% recorded once. The sequenced sample consisted of PBMCs or T cells enriched from blood (not recorded which). All receptors derive from a woman in her fifties or sixties who had recovered from COVID-19.

The gene calls are TRBV19 and TRBJ2-7; TRBD2 matches at 9 bases. Germline V CDR1 and CDR2: LNHDA, SQIVND (reference sequence). V gave up 3 bases and J gave up 1 base; unmatched junction bases: 7. The CDR3 totals 16 residues. CDR3 in DNA: TGTGCCAGTAGTATGGGTAGCGGGGGCCAGTCCTACGAGCAGTACTTC. It encodes CASSMGSGGQSYEQYF.

This clone was picked up a small number of times. This sequence joins TRBV3-1 (or the pseudogene TRBV3-2) and TRBJ1-2, with TRBD1 matching over 8 bases. This CDR3 contains 16 residues. Trimming at V came to 2 bases and at J to 7 bases, leaving 12 bases not matched to a gene. CDR1 is LGHDT and CDR2 is YNNKEL in the germline V gene (reference sequence). CDR3: CASSQRGAGGKGGYTF. CDR3 sequence (DNA): TGTGCCAGCAGCCAACGGGGTGCAGGGGGCAAGGGTGGCTACACCTTC.

This chain uses TRBV7-8 with TRBJ1-2; 9 bases agree with TRBD1. The junction had 6 bases not matched to a gene; V was cut back by 5 bases and J by 5 bases. Germline V gene data show CDR1 as SGHVS and CDR2 as FQNEAQ. The CDR3 runs 14 residues. The CDR3 is CASSLRDRGYGYTF. DNA of the CDR3: TGTGCCAGCAGCCTAAGAGACAGGGGGTATGGCTACACCTTC. Filled out from reference TRBV7-8 and TRBJ1-2, the complete variable domain reads GAGVSQSPRYKVAKRGQDVALRCDPISGHVSLFWYQQALGQGPEFLTYFQNEAQLDKSGLPSDRFFAERPEGSVSTLKIQRTQQEDSAVYLCASSLRDRGYGYTFGSGTRLTVV.